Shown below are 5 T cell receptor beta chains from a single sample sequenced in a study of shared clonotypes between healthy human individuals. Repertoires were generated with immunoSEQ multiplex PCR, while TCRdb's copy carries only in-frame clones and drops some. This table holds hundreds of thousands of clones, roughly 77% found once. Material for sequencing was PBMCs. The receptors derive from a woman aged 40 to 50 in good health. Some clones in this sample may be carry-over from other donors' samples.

This CDR3 reads CASSPWVGGTDTQYF. The CDR3 DNA follows: TGTGCCAGCAGCCCCTGGGTGGGCGGAACAGATACGCAGTATTTT. V and J are TRBV11-2 and TRBJ2-3; no clear D. CDR1 and CDR2 (germline): SGHAT, FQNNGV. The CDR3 runs to 15 residues. V shed 5 bases and J shed 3 bases, with 15 bases lying between them.

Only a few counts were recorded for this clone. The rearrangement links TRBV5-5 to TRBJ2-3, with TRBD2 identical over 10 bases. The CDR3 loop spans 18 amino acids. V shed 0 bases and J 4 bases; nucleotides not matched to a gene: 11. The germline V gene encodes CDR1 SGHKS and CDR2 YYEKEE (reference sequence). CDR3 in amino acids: CASSLGVLAGKGADTQYF. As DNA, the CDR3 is TGTGCCAGCAGCTTGGGAGTACTAGCGGGAAAGGGGGCAGATACGCAGTATTTT.

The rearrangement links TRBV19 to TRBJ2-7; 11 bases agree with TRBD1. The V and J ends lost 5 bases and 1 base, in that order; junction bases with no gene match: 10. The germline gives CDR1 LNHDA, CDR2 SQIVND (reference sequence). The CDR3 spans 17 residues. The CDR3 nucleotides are TGTGCCAGTAGTCCCCAAGGTAGGGACAGGGGGTCCTACGAGCAGTACTTC. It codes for CASSPQGRDRGSYEQYF.

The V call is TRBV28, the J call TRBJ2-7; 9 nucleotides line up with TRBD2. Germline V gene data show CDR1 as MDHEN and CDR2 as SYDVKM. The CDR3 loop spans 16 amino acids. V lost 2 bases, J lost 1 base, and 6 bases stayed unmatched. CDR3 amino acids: CASSLVGTSRSYEQYF. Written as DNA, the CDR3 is TGTGCCAGCAGTTTAGTGGGGACTAGCCGTTCCTACGAGCAGTACTTC. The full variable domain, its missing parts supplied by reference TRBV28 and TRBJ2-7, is DVKVTQSSRYLVKRTGEKVFLECVQDMDHENMFWYRQDPGLGLRLIYFSYDVKMKEKGDIPEGYSVSREKKERFSLILESASTNQTSMYLCASSLVGTSRSYEQYFGPGTRLTVT.

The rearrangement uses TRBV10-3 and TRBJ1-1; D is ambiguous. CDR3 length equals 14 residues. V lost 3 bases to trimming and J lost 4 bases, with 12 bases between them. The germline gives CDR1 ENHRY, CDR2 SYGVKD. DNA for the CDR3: TGTGCCATCAGTGAAGGCCTCCAGGCCACTGAAGCTTTCTTT. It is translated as CAISEGLQATEAFF.